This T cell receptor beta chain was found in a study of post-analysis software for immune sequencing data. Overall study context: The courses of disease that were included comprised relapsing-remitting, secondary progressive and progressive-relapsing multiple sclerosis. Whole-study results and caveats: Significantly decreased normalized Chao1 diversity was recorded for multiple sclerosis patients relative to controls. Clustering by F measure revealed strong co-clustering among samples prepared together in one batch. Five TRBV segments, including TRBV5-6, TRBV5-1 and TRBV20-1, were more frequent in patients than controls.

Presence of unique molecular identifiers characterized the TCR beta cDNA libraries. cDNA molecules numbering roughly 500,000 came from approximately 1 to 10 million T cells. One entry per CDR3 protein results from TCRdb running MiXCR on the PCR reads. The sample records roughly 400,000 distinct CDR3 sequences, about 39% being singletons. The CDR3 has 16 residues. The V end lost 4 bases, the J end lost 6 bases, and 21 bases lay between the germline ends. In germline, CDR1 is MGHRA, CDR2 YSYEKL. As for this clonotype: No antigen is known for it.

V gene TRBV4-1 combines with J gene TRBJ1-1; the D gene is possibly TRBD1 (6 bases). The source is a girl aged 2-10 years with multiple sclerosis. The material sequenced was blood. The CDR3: CASSPPDRIEASEAFF. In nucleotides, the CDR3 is TGCGCCAGCAGCCCCCCAGACAGGATCGAGGCATCTGAAGCTTTCTTT.